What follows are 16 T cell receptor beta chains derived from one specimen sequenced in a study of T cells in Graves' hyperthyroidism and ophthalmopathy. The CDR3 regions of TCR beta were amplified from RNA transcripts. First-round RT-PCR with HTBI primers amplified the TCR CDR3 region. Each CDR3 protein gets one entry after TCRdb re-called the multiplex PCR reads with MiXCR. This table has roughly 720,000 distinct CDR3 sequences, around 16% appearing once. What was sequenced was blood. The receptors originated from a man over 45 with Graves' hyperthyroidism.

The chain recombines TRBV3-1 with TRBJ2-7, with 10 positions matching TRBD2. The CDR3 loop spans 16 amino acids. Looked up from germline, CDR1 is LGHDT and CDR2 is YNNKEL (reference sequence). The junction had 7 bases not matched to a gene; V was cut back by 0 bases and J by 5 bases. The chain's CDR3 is CASSQDVSLAGDEQYF. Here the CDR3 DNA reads TGTGCCAGCAGCCAAGATGTAAGCCTAGCGGGAGACGAGCAGTACTTC.

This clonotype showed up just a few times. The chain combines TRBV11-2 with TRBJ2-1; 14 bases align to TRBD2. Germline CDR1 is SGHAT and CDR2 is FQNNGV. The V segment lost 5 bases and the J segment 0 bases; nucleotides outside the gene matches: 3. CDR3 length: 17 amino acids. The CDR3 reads CASSAGLAGVSYNEQFF. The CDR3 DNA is TGTGCCAGCAGCGCGGGACTAGCGGGAGTCTCCTACAATGAGCAGTTCTTC. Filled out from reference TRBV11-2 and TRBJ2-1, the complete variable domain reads EAGVAQSPRYKIIEKRQSVAFWCNPISGHATLYWYQQILGQGPKLLIQFQNNGVVDDSQLPKDRFSAERLKGVDSTLKIQPAKLEDSAVYLCASSAGLAGVSYNEQFFGPGTRLTVL.

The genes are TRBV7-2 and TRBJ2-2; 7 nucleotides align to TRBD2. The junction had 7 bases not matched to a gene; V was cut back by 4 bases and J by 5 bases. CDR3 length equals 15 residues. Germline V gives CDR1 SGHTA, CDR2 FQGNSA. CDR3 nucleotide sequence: TGTGCCAGCAGCTCCAAGCGGGGAGGGACCGGGGAGCTGTTTTTT. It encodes CASSSKRGGTGELFF.

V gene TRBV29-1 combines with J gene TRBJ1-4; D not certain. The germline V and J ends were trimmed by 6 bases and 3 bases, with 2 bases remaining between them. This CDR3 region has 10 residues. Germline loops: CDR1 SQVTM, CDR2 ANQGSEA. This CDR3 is CSVANEKLFF. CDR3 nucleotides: TGCAGCGTCGCTAATGAAAAACTGTTTTTT.

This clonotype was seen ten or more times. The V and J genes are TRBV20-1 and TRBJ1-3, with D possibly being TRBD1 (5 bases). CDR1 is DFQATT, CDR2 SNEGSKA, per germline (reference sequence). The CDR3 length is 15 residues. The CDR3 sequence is CSAMGDASSGNTIYF. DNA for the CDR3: TGCAGCGCCATGGGGGACGCTTCCTCTGGAAACACCATATATTTT.

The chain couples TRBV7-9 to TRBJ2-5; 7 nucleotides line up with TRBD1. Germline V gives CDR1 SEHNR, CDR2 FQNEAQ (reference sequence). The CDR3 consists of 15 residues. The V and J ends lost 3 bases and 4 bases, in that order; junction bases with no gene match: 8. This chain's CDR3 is CASSFGQDRLETQYF. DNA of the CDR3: TGTGCCAGCAGCTTTGGACAGGACCGTTTAGAGACCCAGTACTTC.

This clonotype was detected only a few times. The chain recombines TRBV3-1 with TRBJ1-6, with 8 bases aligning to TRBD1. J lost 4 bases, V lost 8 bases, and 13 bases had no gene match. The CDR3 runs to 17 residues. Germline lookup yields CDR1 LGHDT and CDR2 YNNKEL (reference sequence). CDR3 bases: TGTGCCAGCTATGACAGGGGCCACTTCACTTATAATTCACCCCTCCACTTT. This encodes CASYDRGHFTYNSPLHF.

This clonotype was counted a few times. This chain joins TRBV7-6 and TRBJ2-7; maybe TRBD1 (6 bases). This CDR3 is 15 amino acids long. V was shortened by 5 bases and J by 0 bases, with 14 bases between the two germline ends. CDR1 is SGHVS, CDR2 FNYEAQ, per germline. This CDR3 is CASSASGTYSYEQYF. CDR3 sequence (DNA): TGTGCCAGCAGCGCCTCCGGGACATACTCCTACGAGCAGTACTTC.

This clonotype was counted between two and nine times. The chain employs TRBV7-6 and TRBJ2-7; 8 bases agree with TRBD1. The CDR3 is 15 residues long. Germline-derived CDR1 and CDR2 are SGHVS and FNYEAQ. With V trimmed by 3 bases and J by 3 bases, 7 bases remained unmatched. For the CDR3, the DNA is TGTGCCAGCAGCTTCGCGGGACAGGAGAACTACGAGCAGTACTTC. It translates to CASSFAGQENYEQYF. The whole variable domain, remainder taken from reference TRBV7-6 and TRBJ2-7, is GAGVSQSPRYKVTKRGQDVALRCDPISGHVSLYWYRQALGQGPEFLTYFNYEAQQDKSGLPNDRFSAERPEGSISTLTIQRTEQRDSAMYRCASSFAGQENYEQYFGPGTRLTVT.

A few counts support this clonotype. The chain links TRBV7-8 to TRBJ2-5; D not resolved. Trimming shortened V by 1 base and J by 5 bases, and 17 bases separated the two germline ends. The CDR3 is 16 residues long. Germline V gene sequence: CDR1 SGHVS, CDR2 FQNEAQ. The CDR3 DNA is TGTGCCAGCAGCTTAGAGACGCGACCCCTTATGGAGACCCAGTACTTC. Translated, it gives CASSLETRPLMETQYF.

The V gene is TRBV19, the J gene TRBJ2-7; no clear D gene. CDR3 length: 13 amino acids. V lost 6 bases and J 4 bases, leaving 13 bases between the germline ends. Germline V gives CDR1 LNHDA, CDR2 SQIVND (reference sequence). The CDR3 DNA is TGTGCCAGTAGCCGGACGAGCCTTTACGAGCAGTACTTC. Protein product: CASSRTSLYEQYF.

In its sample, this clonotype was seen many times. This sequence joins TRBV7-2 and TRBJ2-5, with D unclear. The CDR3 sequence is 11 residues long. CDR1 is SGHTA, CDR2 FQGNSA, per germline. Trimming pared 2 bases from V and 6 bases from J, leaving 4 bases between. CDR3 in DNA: TGTGCCAGCAGCTTAATAAAGACCCAGTACTTC. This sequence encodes CASSLIKTQYF.

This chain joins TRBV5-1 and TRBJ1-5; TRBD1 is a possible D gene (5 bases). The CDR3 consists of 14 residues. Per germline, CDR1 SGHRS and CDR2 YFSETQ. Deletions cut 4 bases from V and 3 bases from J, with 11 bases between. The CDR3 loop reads CASSQGLANQPQHF. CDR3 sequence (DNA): TGCGCCAGCAGCCAGGGACTTGCCAATCAGCCCCAGCATTTT.

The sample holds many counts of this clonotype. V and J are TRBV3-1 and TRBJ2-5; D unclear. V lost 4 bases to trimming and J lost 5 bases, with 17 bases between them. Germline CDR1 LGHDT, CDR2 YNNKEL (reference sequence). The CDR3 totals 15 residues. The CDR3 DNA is TGTGCCAGCAGCCGCTTCGGTAGCCCCGGGGAGACCCAGTACTTC. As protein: CASSRFGSPGETQYF.

The CDR3 sequence: CASSYMTGLNTEAFF. The CDR3 DNA reads TGTGCCAGCAGTTATATGACAGGGCTGAACACTGAAGCTTTCTTT. The chain carries TRBV6-5 and TRBJ1-1; 7 bases align to TRBD1. V lost 3 bases to trimming and J lost 0 bases; unmatched junction nucleotides: 4. Germline V gives CDR1 MNHEY, CDR2 SVGAGI. The CDR3 spans 15 residues.

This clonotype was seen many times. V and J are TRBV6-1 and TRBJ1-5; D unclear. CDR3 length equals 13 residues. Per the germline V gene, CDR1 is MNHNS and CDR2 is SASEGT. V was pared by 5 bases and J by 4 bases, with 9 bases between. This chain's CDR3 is CASSISTNQPQHF. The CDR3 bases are TGTGCCAGCAGTATCAGTACTAATCAGCCCCAGCATTTT.